The T cell receptor beta chain under discussion was sequenced for a study of T cells after yellow fever vaccination. This clonotype has more than one count but fewer than ten. TCRdb reanalysed the 5' RACE reads using MiXCR and keeps one entry per CDR3 protein. The sample has 60,000 to 75,000 distinct CDR3 sequences; approximately 7% are singletons. This CDR3 is 17 amino acids long. V lost 2 bases and J lost 7, with 23 bases in between. CDR1 is SEHNR, CDR2 FQNEAQ, per germline (reference sequence). The receptor's source is a man younger than 35 who received the YFV17D yellow fever vaccine. Sample: CD8+ T cells sorted from PBMCs, taken about 49 days after the first yellow fever vaccination. The V call is TRBV7-9, the J call TRBJ2-5, with D uncertain. The CDR3 spells CASSLSNVVTTEGTQYF. For the CDR3, the DNA is TGTGCCAGCAGCTTAAGTAATGTCGTGACCACCGAAGGGACCCAGTACTTC.